This T cell receptor (beta chain) was recorded in a study of shared clonotypes between healthy human individuals. Points from the study as a whole: A reduction in generation probabilities was seen for non-shared clonotypes relative to those shared by all four donors.

Assay: immunoSEQ multiplex PCR; the TCRdb copy retains only in-frame clones and omits some. The data hold 2 million to 2.5 million clones, with 93% observed a single time. The V gene's germline CDR1 is SGHRS and CDR2 YFSETQ. The CDR3 sequence is 18 residues long. Unmatched junction bases numbered 11, after V lost 5 bases and J lost 4 bases. This clone was counted a single time. What it recognizes is unknown. The sequence was obtained from a young man in good health. Some clones in this sample may be carry-over from other donors' samples. Sequencing used naive CD4+ T cells from PBMCs. This sample's subset: CD45RA+ positively selected. The rearrangement uses TRBV5-1 and TRBJ2-1; 14 nucleotides match TRBD2. The CDR3 region has the DNA TGCGCCAGCAGAGACGGACTAGCGGGAGGTCTCCGTTACAATGAGCAGTTCTTC. Protein product: CASRDGLAGGLRYNEQFF.